These T cell receptor beta chains were read from a single sample in a study of OX40 agonist ivuxolimab in advanced cancers. Data came from immunoSEQ multiplex PCR; TCRdb stores just in-frame clones and leaves some out. This repertoire shows approximately 41,000 clones, 89% found once; its top ten account for 35% to 45%. The specimen was CD4+ or CD8+ T cells sorted from blood, collected in a trial of the OX40 agonist ivuxolimab. These receptors came from an adult with an advanced solid tumor such as melanoma, head and neck, liver or kidney cancer. Both conserved end residues are part of each CDR3. The D gene is left open where the match is weak. Clone size is given for some rows only: seen once, a few or many times, or a class if the clone is expanded.

clone size,J gene,D gene,V gene,CDR3 protein,CDR3 DNA
.,TRBJ2-3,.,TRBV12-5,CASGSTDSTDTQYF,TGTGCTAGTGGTTCAACCGACAGCACAGATACGCAGTATTTT
.,TRBJ1-1,.,TRBV6-5,CASRTQGNTEAFF,TGTGCCAGCAGAACACAGGGGAACACTGAAGCTTTCTTT
.,TRBJ2-1,.,TRBV11-2,CASSFTGVEQFF,TGTGCCAGCAGCTTTACGGGGGTTGAGCAGTTCTTC
.,TRBJ2-2,.,TRBV19,CASSIGAAGELFF,TGTGCCAGTAGTATAGGGGCGGCCGGGGAGCTGTTTTTT
.,TRBJ2-2,TRBD1,TRBV7-9,CASSLAGLGTVNTGELFF,TGTGCCAGCAGCTTAGCGGGGTTGGGGACAGTGAACACCGGGGAGCTGTTTTTT
.,TRBJ2-5,TRBD2,TRBV27,CASSPLGLAGGETQYF,TGTGCCAGCAGTCCCCTGGGACTAGCGGGGGGGGAGACCCAGTACTTC
.,TRBJ2-5,TRBD2,TRBV4-1,CASSPTSAGGMETQYF,TGCGCCAGCAGCCCCACTTCAGCGGGGGGGATGGAGACCCAGTACTTC
.,TRBJ2-2,.,TRBV6-5,CASLLGTTGELFF,TGTGCCAGCCTTCTGGGGACCACCGGGGAGCTGTTTTTT
.,TRBJ2-5,.,TRBV19,CASSIDLVREQETQYF,TGTGCCAGTAGTATAGATCTGGTCAGGGAACAAGAGACCCAGTACTTC
.,TRBJ2-5,.,TRBV10-3,CAAADGDEETQYF,TGTGCCGCGGCGGACGGGGACGAAGAGACCCAGTACTTC
.,TRBJ2-7,TRBD1,TRBV30,CAWSAGQAYEQYF,TGTGCCTGGAGCGCGGGACAGGCCTACGAGCAGTACTTC
.,TRBJ1-2,.,TRBV4-3,CASSQDLDYTF,TGCGCCAGCAGCCAAGATCTCGACTACACCTTC
.,TRBJ2-7,.,TRBV7-2,CASSLDGGGDAYEQYF,TGTGCCAGCAGCTTAGATGGAGGGGGGGATGCCTACGAGCAGTACTTC
.,TRBJ2-7,TRBD1,TRBV27,CASSLTGQGAYEQYF,TGTGCCAGCAGTTTAACAGGACAGGGCGCCTACGAGCAGTACTTC
.,TRBJ2-5,.,TRBV28,CASSFSRGWETQYF,TGTGCCAGCAGTTTTTCTCGGGGGTGGGAGACCCAGTACTTC
.,TRBJ2-4,TRBD1,TRBV28,CASSWLLGTGENIQYF,TGTGCCAGCAGTTGGCTTCTTGGGACAGGAGAAAACATTCAGTACTTC
.,TRBJ2-1,.,TRBV7-9,CASSVGVNEQFF,TGTGCCAGCAGCGTAGGGGTCAATGAGCAGTTCTTC
.,TRBJ2-1,TRBD1,TRBV7-9,CASSLPQGDTFF,TGTGCCAGCAGCTTGCCACAGGGGGATACGTTCTTC
.,TRBJ2-7,.,TRBV5-6,CASSDSLSYEQYF,TGTGCCAGCAGCGACTCCCTCTCCTACGAGCAGTACTTC
many,TRBJ2-7,TRBD1,TRBV2,CASSQGQGSEQYF,TGTGCCAGCAGTCAGGGACAGGGCAGCGAGCAGTACTTC
.,TRBJ2-1,.,TRBV9,CASSVVLGARNEQFF,TGTGCCAGCAGCGTAGTTCTGGGGGCGCGGAATGAGCAGTTCTTC
.,TRBJ2-3,TRBD2,TRBV7-9,CASSQMVTSATDTQYF,TGTGCCAGCAGCCAGATGGTGACTAGCGCCACAGATACGCAGTATTTT
few,TRBJ2-5,TRBD2,TRBV7-9,CASSSGSGGYQETQYF,TGTGCCAGCAGCTCAGGTAGCGGGGGATATCAAGAGACCCAGTACTTC
.,TRBJ2-7,TRBD2,TRBV27,CASSPLGGGDPYEQYF,TGTGCCAGCAGTCCCCTTGGCGGGGGTGATCCCTACGAGCAGTACTTC
.,TRBJ2-2,TRBD2,TRBV2,CASSPGLAGVYTGELFF,TGTGCCAGCAGTCCGGGACTAGCGGGGGTTTACACCGGGGAGCTGTTTTTT
.,TRBJ1-1,.,TRBV7-9,CASRERGGNTEAFF,TGTGCCAGCAGGGAAAGAGGGGGGAACACTGAAGCTTTCTTT
.,TRBJ2-7,TRBD1,TRBV7-2,CASSPVQGAYEQYF,TGTGCCAGCAGCCCCGTACAGGGGGCCTACGAGCAGTACTTC
.,TRBJ2-3,.,TRBV7-8,CASSLAGLSSTDTQYF,TGTGCCAGCAGCTTAGCAGGGCTCTCTAGCACAGATACGCAGTATTTT
.,TRBJ2-5,.,TRBV6-5,CASSYSGGGETQYF,TGTGCCAGCAGTTACTCGGGAGGGGGAGAGACCCAGTACTTC
.,TRBJ2-7,TRBD1,TRBV6-6,CASRLEDRDYYEQYF,TGTGCCAGCAGGCTCGAGGACAGGGATTACTACGAGCAGTACTTC
.,TRBJ2-5,.,TRBV28,CASSLSGVETQYF,TGTGCCAGCAGTTTATCAGGGGTAGAGACCCAGTACTTC
.,TRBJ2-3,.,TRBV6-5,CASSWTDTQYF,TGTGCCAGCTCCTGGACAGATACGCAGTATTTT
.,TRBJ2-3,.,TRBV9,CASSDPGDTQYF,TGTGCCAGCAGCGATCCAGGAGATACGCAGTATTTT
.,TRBJ1-5,.,TRBV7-9,CASSSANSNQPQHF,TGTGCCAGCAGCTCGGCAAATAGCAATCAGCCCCAGCATTTT
.,TRBJ2-7,.,TRBV19,CASAPGRTYEQYF,TGTGCCAGCGCCCCGGGACGGACCTACGAGCAGTACTTC
.,TRBJ2-5,.,TRBV9,CASSSPGDGTQYF,TGTGCCAGCAGCTCCCCGGGGGATGGGACCCAGTACTTC
.,TRBJ2-5,.,TRBV5-1,CASSLDYGYQETQYF,TGCGCCAGCAGCTTGGATTATGGGTACCAAGAGACCCAGTACTTC
.,TRBJ1-3,.,TRBV5-4,CASSLDGSGNTIYF,TGTGCCAGCAGCTTGGACGGCTCTGGAAACACCATATATTTT
few,TRBJ1-2,.,TRBV2,CASSPNLSYGYTF,TGTGCCAGCAGCCCAAATCTGTCCTATGGCTACACCTTC
.,TRBJ2-3,.,TRBV6-6,CASSYRSVLVADTQYF,TGTGCCAGCAGTTACCGATCGGTTCTAGTAGCAGATACGCAGTATTTT
.,TRBJ2-7,.,TRBV9,CASSVEPGAGEQYF,TGTGCCAGCAGCGTAGAACCCGGGGCGGGAGAGCAGTACTTC
.,TRBJ2-5,.,TRBV7-2,CASSYYPGGSFGQYF,TGTGCCAGCAGCTACTACCCGGGGGGCTCTTTCGGCCAGTACTTC
.,TRBJ2-7,TRBD2,TRBV27,CASSRLAGVLEQYF,TGTGCCAGCAGTAGACTAGCGGGGGTTCTTGAGCAGTACTTC
.,TRBJ1-2,TRBD1,TRBV7-3,CASSYDRVDGYTF,TGTGCCAGCAGCTACGACAGGGTAGATGGCTACACCTTC
.,TRBJ1-2,.,TRBV7-2,CASSQEVGASNYGYTF,TGTGCCAGCAGCCAAGAGGTCGGGGCCTCTAACTATGGCTACACCTTC
once,TRBJ2-7,TRBD1,TRBV10-2,CASSPTGIYEQYF,TGCGCCAGCAGTCCGACAGGGATCTACGAGCAGTACTTC
once,TRBJ2-3,TRBD2,TRBV6-5,CASSYSAGLTDTQYF,TGTGCCAGCAGTTACTCAGCGGGACTCACAGATACGCAGTATTTT
once,TRBJ1-1,.,TRBV7-2,CASSFRTVPTEAFF,TGTGCCAGCAGCTTCCGGACAGTGCCCACTGAAGCTTTCTTT
.,TRBJ2-7,TRBD1,TRBV5-1,CASSYRQGADYEQYF,TGCGCCAGCAGCTATAGACAGGGCGCGGACTACGAGCAGTACTTC
once,TRBJ2-2,.,TRBV27,CASSLDSRNTGELFF,TGTGCCAGCAGTTTAGACAGCCGAAACACCGGGGAGCTGTTTTTT
.,TRBJ1-2,.,TRBV7-9,CASSLEEADGYTF,TGTGCCAGCAGCTTAGAGGAGGCCGATGGCTACACCTTC
.,TRBJ2-7,.,TRBV7-9,CASTNQGSSYEQYF,TGTGCCAGCACCAATCAGGGGAGTTCGTACGAGCAGTACTTC
.,TRBJ2-7,TRBD1,TRBV4-1,CASSQWTGAVYEQYF,TGCGCCAGCAGCCAATGGACAGGGGCCGTCTACGAGCAGTACTTC